Shown below are 15 T cell receptor beta chains from a single sample sequenced in a study of shared clonotypes between healthy human individuals. Measured with immunoSEQ multiplex PCR; TCRdb has only the in-frame clones, and not every one. The sample holds about 980,000 clones, about 80% seen once. The sequencing sample was made of memory CD4+ T cells sorted from blood. Noted subset: CD45RA-negative fraction. Every receptor here comes from a man between 18 and 29 years old in good health.

This clone appeared a single time. The chain combines TRBV28 with TRBJ2-7, with 8 positions matching TRBD2. V gave up 10 bases and J gave up 0 bases; unmatched junction bases: 5. Per germline, CDR1 MDHEN and CDR2 SYDVKM. The CDR3 runs to 13 residues. In DNA form, the CDR3 reads TGTGCCACCTCCGGGGGGGACTCCTACGAGCAGTACTTC. Its translation: CATSGGDSYEQYF.

V and J are TRBV29-1 and TRBJ2-1; no clear D gene. Germline values: CDR1 SQVTM, CDR2 ANQGSEA. Trimming pared 5 bases from V and 9 bases from J, leaving 11 bases between. The CDR3 runs to 11 residues. For the CDR3, the DNA is TGCAGCGTTCGACCAAAGGGTGAGCAGTTCTTC. Translation gives CSVRPKGEQFF.

This chain connects TRBV14 to TRBJ1-5; no definite D call. Trimming cost V 0 bases and J 5 bases, with 5 bases left between them. The CDR3 totals 13 residues. Germline CDR1 reads SGHDN; CDR2 reads FVKESK. CDR3 bases: TGTGCCAGCAGCCAAGAAATGGATCAGCCCCAGCATTTT. Protein sequence: CASSQEMDQPQHF.

This rearrangement joins TRBV5-8 to TRBJ2-3, with D unclear. Germline V gene sequence: CDR1 SGHTS, CDR2 YDEGEE. The CDR3 consists of 17 residues. V lost 4 bases and J lost 3, with 21 bases in between. CDR3 in amino acids: CASSPSLVATPTDTQYF. For the CDR3, the DNA is TGTGCCAGCAGCCCCAGCCTAGTTGCCACCCCAACAGATACGCAGTATTTT.

This clone was seen just once. The chain combines TRBV5-1 with TRBJ2-3; 8 bases match TRBD2. CDR1 and CDR2 from the germline V gene are SGHRS and YFSETQ. This CDR3 region has 15 residues. V trimming: 0 bases; J trimming: 3 bases; junction bases outside the gene matches: 3. The CDR3: CASSLGGTSTDTQYF. The CDR3 bases are TGCGCCAGCAGCTTGGGGGGGACTAGTACAGATACGCAGTATTTT.

The rearrangement links TRBV10-3 to TRBJ2-6; D is unclear. This CDR3 region has 14 residues. V lost 7 bases, J lost 0 bases, and 7 bases lay in between. Germline-derived CDR1 and CDR2 are ENHRY and SYGVKD. CDR3 amino acids: CAIKAFSGANVLTF. The CDR3 DNA reads TGTGCCATCAAAGCTTTCTCTGGGGCCAACGTCCTGACTTTC.

The rearrangement uses TRBV11-2 and TRBJ2-3, with TRBD1 matching 7 bases. Germline V gene sequence: CDR1 SGHAT, CDR2 FQNNGV. The V gene end was trimmed by 1 base and the J gene end by 1 base; junction bases not matched to a gene: 2. The CDR3 sequence is 15 residues long. The CDR3 loop is CASSLGTGGTDTQYF. CDR3 nucleotides: TGTGCCAGCAGCTTAGGAACAGGGGGCACAGATACGCAGTATTTT. The full variable domain, with the rest looked up from reference TRBV11-2 and TRBJ2-3, is EAGVAQSPRYKIIEKRQSVAFWCNPISGHATLYWYQQILGQGPKLLIQFQNNGVVDDSQLPKDRFSAERLKGVDSTLKIQPAKLEDSAVYLCASSLGTGGTDTQYFGPGTRLTVL.

The CDR3 sequence: CASSERGRNQPQHF. In DNA, the CDR3 is TGTGCCAGCAGTGAACGGGGCCGGAATCAGCCCCAGCATTTT. The chain recombines TRBV25-1 with TRBJ1-5, with a tentative D call TRBD1 (5 bases). Per the germline V gene, CDR1 is MGHDK and CDR2 is SYGVNS. Trimming stripped 2 bases from V and 4 bases from J, with 9 bases between. The CDR3 runs to 14 residues.

For this clone: Additional DNA sequences in this sample encode the identical CDR3. V gene TRBV6-5 combines with J gene TRBJ1-6; 11 bases align to TRBD1. With 3 bases clipped from V and 10 bases from J, the junction kept 5 bases outside the gene matches. Germline CDR1 MNHEY, CDR2 SVGAGI. This CDR3 has 15 residues. In nucleotides, the CDR3 is TGTGCCAGCAGTTATCCCGGGACAGGGGGATCACCCCTCCACTTT. Its translation: CASSYPGTGGSPLHF.

This rearrangement joins TRBV19 to TRBJ2-7; D unclear. Trimming stripped 4 bases from V and 8 bases from J, with 12 bases between. CDR1 and CDR2 from the germline V gene are LNHDA and SQIVND (reference sequence). The CDR3 is 12 residues long. The chain's CDR3 is CASSTLLGQQYF. CDR3 coding DNA: TGTGCCAGTAGTACCCTACTTGGGCAGCAGTACTTC.

The rearrangement uses TRBV10-3 and TRBJ2-7; 9 bases match TRBD2. This CDR3 is built from 15 residues. Trimming took 0 bases from V and 6 from J; bases not matched to a gene: 6. The germline gives CDR1 ENHRY, CDR2 SYGVKD. CDR3 sequence: CAISESAGGSREQYF. The CDR3 DNA reads TGTGCCATCAGTGAGTCGGCGGGAGGGTCCCGCGAGCAGTACTTC.

CDR3 sequence: CASSFQGVWEKLFF. Written as DNA, the CDR3 is TGTGCCAGCAGCTTCCAGGGGGTGTGGGAAAAACTGTTTTTT. The chain recombines TRBV7-8 with TRBJ1-4; TRBD1 matches at 7 bases. Losses at the gene ends were 3 bases for V and 8 bases for J; bases not matched to a gene: 6. Per the germline V gene, CDR1 is SGHVS and CDR2 is FQNEAQ. This CDR3 has 14 amino acids.

V is TRBV7-2 and J is TRBJ1-1; D remains ambiguous. CDR1 is SGHTA, CDR2 FQGNSA, per germline. The CDR3 is 12 residues long. Trimming removed 8 bases from V and 4 bases from J, with 11 bases in between. The CDR3 region has the DNA TGTGCCAGCGCTCGAGGCTTCACTGAAGCTTTCTTT. Translated, it gives CASARGFTEAFF.

In regard to this clone: The identical CDR3 is also encoded by other nucleotide sequences in the sample. The chain links TRBV19 to TRBJ2-7; 8 bases are a match to TRBD1. Germline lookup yields CDR1 LNHDA and CDR2 SQIVND (reference sequence). This CDR3 spans 14 amino acids. The V gene end was trimmed by 8 bases and the J gene end by 1 base; junction bases not matched to a gene: 7. The CDR3 coding sequence is TGTGCCAGTCGAGGGACAGGCGCTTCCTACGAGCAGTACTTC. This gives the protein CASRGTGASYEQYF. The variable domain in full, completed from reference TRBV19 and TRBJ2-7, reads DGGITQSPKYLFRKEGQNVTLSCEQNLNHDAMYWYRQDPGQGLRLIYYSQIVNDFQKGDIAEGYSVSREKKESFPLTVTSAQKNPTAFYLCASRGTGASYEQYFGPGTRLTVT.

This sequence joins TRBV2 and TRBJ1-1; D gene ambiguous. Germline V gene sequence: CDR1 SNHLY, CDR2 FYNNEI. The germline V and J ends were trimmed by 4 bases and 7 bases, with 13 bases remaining between them. CDR3 length: 13 residues. The CDR3 here is CASSGGPQFEAFF. The CDR3 DNA is TGTGCCAGCAGTGGCGGTCCCCAATTTGAAGCTTTCTTT. The complete variable domain, with remaining parts taken from reference TRBV2 and TRBJ1-1, reads EPEVTQTPSHQVTQMGQEVILRCVPISNHLYFYWYRQILGQKVEFLVSFYNNEISEKSEIFDDQFSVERPDGSNFTLKIRSTKLEDSAMYFCASSGGPQFEAFFGQGTRLTVV.